This T cell receptor (beta chain) emerged from a study of blood T cell repertoires in COVID-19. The CDR3 is made up of 17 amino acids. CDR1 MNHEY and CDR2 SMNVEV come from the germline V gene (reference sequence). The V gene lost 6 bases and the J gene lost 4 bases, with 24 bases spanning the gap. The protocol was immunoSEQ multiplex PCR, while the TCRdb copy is restricted to in-frame clones and leaves out a portion. The sample has about 300,000 clones, around 84% seen once. This clone was found once. Input material: peripheral blood. The chain has TRBV27 and TRBJ1-2, with no clear D. The receptor was isolated from a human donor with COVID-19, enrolled during active disease. The donor label of this sample is uncertain. The CDR3 region is CASSLSGFSQPVYGYTF. CDR3 DNA: TGTGCCAGCAGCCTTTCGGGTTTCTCTCAGCCCGTCTATGGCTACACCTTC.